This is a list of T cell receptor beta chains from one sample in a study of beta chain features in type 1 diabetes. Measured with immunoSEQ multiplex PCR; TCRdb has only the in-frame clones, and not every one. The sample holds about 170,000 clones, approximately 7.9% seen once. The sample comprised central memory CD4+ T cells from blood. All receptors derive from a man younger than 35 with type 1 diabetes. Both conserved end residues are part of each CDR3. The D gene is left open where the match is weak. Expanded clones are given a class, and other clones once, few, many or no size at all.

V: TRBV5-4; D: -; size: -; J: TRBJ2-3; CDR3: CASSLGREVTDTQYF; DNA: TGTGCCAGCAGCTTGGGCAGGGAAGTCACAGATACGCAGTATTTT
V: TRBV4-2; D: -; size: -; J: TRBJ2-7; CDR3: CASSQAHQGPSYEQYF; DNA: TGTGCCAGCAGCCAAGCCCATCAGGGCCCTTCTTACGAGCAGTACTTC
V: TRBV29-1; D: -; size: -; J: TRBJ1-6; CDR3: CAVQGNNSPLHF; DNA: TGCGCCGTTCAGGGGAATAATTCACCCCTCCACTTT
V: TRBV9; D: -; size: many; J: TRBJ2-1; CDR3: CASGGGGPYNEQFF; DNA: TGTGCCAGCGGAGGAGGGGGCCCCTACAATGAGCAGTTCTTC
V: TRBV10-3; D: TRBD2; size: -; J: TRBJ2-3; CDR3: CAIQLAENTDTQYF; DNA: TGTGCCATTCAACTAGCGGAGAACACAGATACGCAGTATTTT
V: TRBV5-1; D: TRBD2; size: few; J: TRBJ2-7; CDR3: CASSDGPTSGSYEQYF; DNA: TGCGCCAGCAGCGATGGGCCCACTAGCGGCTCCTACGAGCAGTACTTC
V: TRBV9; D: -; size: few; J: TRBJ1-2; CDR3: CASSVAGQPYYGYTF; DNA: TGTGCCAGCAGCGTAGCTGGACAGCCCTACTATGGCTACACCTTC
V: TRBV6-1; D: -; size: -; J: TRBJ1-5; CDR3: CASSAPLGSRNQPQHF; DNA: TGTGCCAGCAGTGCTCCCTTGGGGAGTCGCAATCAGCCCCAGCATTTT
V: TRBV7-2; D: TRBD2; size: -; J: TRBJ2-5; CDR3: CASSSGLAGGIQYF; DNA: TGTGCCAGCAGCTCGGGACTAGCGGGAGGCATCCAGTACTTC
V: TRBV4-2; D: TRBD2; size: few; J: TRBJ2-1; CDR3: CASSQKGLGGPNEQFF; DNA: TGTGCCAGCAGCCAGAAGGGACTAGGGGGTCCTAATGAGCAGTTCTTC
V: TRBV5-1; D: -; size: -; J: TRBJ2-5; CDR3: CASSPLSGQETQYF; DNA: TGCGCCAGCAGCCCCCTATCGGGGCAAGAGACCCAGTACTTC
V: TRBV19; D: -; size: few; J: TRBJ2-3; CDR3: CASSPGIDITDTQYF; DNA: TGTGCCAGTAGTCCCGGGATCGACATCACAGATACGCAGTATTTT
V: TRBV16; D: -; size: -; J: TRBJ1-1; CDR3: CASSQQGRSTEAFF; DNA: TGTGCCAGCAGCCAGCAGGGTCGAAGCACTGAAGCTTTCTTT
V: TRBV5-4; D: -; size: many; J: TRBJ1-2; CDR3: CASSSHRGGDYGYTF; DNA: TGTGCCAGCAGCTCCCACCGGGGGGGAGACTATGGCTACACCTTC
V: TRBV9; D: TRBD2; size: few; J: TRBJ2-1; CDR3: CASSVDPAGGIQFF; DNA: TGTGCCAGCAGCGTAGACCCAGCGGGGGGTATCCAGTTCTTC
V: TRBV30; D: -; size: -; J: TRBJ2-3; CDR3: CALPGEGTDTQYF; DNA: TGTGCCCTGCCGGGGGAGGGCACAGATACGCAGTATTTT
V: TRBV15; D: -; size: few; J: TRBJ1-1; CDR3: CATSTLLGGNTEAFF; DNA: TGTGCCACCAGCACCCTCCTGGGGGGAAACACTGAAGCTTTCTTT
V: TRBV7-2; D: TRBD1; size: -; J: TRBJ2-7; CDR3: CASSLGLTGNEQYF; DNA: TGTGCCAGCAGCTTAGGATTGACAGGGAACGAGCAGTACTTC
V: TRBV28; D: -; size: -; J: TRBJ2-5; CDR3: CASSLGSMETQYF; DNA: TGTGCCAGCAGTTTAGGGAGTATGGAGACCCAGTACTTC
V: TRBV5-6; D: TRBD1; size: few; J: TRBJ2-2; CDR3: CASSLDRGIDTGELFF; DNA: TGTGCCAGCAGCCTGGACAGGGGGATAGACACCGGGGAGCTGTTTTTT
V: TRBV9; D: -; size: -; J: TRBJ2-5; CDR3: CASGEGGRETQYF; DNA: TGTGCCAGTGGGGAAGGAGGGAGGGAGACCCAGTACTTC
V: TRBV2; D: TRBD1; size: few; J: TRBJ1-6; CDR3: CASKGTGVNSPLHF; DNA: TGTGCCAGCAAGGGGACAGGGGTTAATTCACCCCTCCACTTT
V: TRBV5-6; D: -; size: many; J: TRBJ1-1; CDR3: CASSLAGRTKNEAFF; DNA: TGTGCCAGCAGCTTGGCGGGTCGGACAAAAAATGAAGCTTTCTTT
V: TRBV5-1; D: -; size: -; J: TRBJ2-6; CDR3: CASSLTGQSSSGANVLTF; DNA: TGCGCCAGCAGCCTCACTGGACAGTCAAGCTCTGGGGCCAACGTCCTGACTTTC
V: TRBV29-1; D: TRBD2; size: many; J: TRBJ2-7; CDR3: CSVSGSRNEQYF; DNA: TGCAGCGTTAGCGGGAGCCGGAACGAGCAGTACTTC
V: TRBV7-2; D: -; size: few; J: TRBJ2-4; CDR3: CASSFRGSGLAKNIQYF; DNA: TGTGCCAGCAGCTTCCGAGGGAGCGGGCTAGCCAAAAACATTCAGTACTTC
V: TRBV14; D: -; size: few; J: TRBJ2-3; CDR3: CASSQDLEDTQYF; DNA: TGTGCCAGCAGCCAAGATCTAGAAGATACGCAGTATTTT
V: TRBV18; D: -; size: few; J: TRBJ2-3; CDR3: CASSPLGGTTDTQYF; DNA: TGTGCCAGCTCACCCCTCGGAGGGACCACAGATACGCAGTATTTT
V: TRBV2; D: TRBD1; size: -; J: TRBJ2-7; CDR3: CASRPGQGHPEQYF; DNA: TGTGCCAGCAGACCGGGACAGGGTCATCCCGAGCAGTACTTC
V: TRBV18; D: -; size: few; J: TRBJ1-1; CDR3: CASSRESRLNTEAFF; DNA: TGTGCCAGCTCACGGGAGAGCAGATTGAACACTGAAGCTTTCTTT
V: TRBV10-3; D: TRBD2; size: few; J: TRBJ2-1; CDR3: CAISDRTSGNEQFF; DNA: TGTGCCATCAGTGACCGGACTAGCGGCAATGAGCAGTTCTTC
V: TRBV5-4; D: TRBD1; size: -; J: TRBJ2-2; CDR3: CASRQGVHTGELFF; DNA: TGTGCCAGCCGACAGGGGGTGCACACCGGGGAGCTGTTTTTT
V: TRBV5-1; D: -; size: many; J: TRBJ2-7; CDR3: CASSFFPQGGYEQYF; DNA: TGCGCCAGCAGCTTCTTTCCCCAGGGGGGCTACGAGCAGTACTTC
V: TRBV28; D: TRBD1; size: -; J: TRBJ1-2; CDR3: CASSSDRVGYGYTF; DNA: TGTGCCAGCAGTTCGGACAGGGTAGGATATGGCTACACCTTC
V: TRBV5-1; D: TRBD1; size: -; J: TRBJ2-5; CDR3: CASRPGQFQTQYF; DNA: TGCGCCAGCCGACCGGGACAGTTCCAGACCCAGTACTTC
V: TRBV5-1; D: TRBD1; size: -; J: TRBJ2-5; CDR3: CASSLARGETQYF; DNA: TGCGCCAGCAGCTTGGCCAGGGGGGAGACCCAGTACTTC
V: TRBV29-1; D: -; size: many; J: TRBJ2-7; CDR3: CSVHREPYEQYF; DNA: TGCAGCGTTCATCGAGAGCCCTACGAGCAGTACTTC
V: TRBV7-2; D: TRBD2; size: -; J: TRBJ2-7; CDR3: CASSSRAGGSYEQYF; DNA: TGTGCCAGCAGCTCTCGGGCGGGAGGAAGCTACGAGCAGTACTTC
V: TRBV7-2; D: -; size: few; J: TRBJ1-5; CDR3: CASRPGGGNQPQHF; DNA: TGTGCCAGCCGACCGGGGGGTGGCAATCAGCCCCAGCATTTT
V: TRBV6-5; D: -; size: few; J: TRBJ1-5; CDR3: CASSSRTVSNQPQHF; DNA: TGTGCCAGCAGTTCTCGGACAGTTAGCAATCAGCCCCAGCATTTT
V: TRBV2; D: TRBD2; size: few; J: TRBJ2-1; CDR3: CASSDRGLAGVDEQFF; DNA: TGTGCCAGCAGTGACCGCGGACTAGCGGGAGTCGATGAGCAGTTCTTC
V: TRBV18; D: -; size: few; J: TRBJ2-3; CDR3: CASSPRPGFRADTQYF; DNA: TGTGCCAGCTCACCACGTCCAGGTTTCCGTGCAGATACGCAGTATTTT
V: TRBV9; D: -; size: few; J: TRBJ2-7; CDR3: CASSVGQKYYEQYF; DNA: TGTGCCAGCAGCGTTGGACAGAAATACTACGAGCAGTACTTC
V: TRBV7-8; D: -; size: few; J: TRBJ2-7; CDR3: CASSSRGTDSYEQYF; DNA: TGTGCCAGCAGCTCCCGGGGGACAGATTCCTACGAGCAGTACTTC
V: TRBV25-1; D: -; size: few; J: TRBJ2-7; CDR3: CASSEEGTYEQYF; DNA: TGTGCCAGCAGTGAGGAGGGGACCTACGAGCAGTACTTC
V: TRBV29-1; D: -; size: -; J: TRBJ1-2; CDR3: CSVRGGEHGYTF; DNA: TGCAGCGTTCGGGGAGGGGAGCATGGCTACACCTTC
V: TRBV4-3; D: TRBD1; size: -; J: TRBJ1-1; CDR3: CASSRGTGGLTEAFF; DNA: TGCGCCAGCAGCCGAGGTACAGGGGGGTTAACTGAAGCTTTCTTT
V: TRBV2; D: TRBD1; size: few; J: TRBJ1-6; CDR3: CASRDRGSYNSPLHF; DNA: TGTGCCAGCAGAGACAGGGGTTCCTATAATTCACCCCTCCACTTT
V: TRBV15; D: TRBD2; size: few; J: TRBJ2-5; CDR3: CATSRDQASGTQYF; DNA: TGTGCCACCAGCAGAGATCAGGCTAGCGGTACCCAGTACTTC
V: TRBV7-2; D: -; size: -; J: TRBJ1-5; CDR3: CASSWTDTSNQPQHF; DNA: TGTGCCAGCAGCTGGACAGATACTAGCAATCAGCCCCAGCATTTT
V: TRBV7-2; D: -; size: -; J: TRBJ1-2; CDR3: CASSLQGDNYGYTF; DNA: TGTGCCAGCAGCTTGCAGGGTGACAACTATGGCTACACCTTC
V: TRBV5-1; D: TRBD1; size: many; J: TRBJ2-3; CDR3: CASSWTGGEDTQYF; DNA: TGCGCCAGCAGCTGGACAGGGGGGGAAGATACGCAGTATTTT
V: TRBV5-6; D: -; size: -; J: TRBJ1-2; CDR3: CASSHPDSSYGYTF; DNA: TGTGCCAGCAGCCATCCGGACAGCTCCTATGGCTACACCTTC